This T cell receptor beta chain derives from a study of T cell responses to AZD1222 COVID-19 vaccine. A remark on this clone: What it binds is unknown.

J gave up 6 bases and V 5 bases, and 10 bases lay outside the gene matches. Germline CDR1 SGHTA, CDR2 FQGNSA. The CDR3 extends over 15 amino acids. Study conclusions and caveats: The sample set comprised mostly white British donors with more females, and clonal diversity was possibly underestimated. In all cases, repertoires were sampled only after the peak T cell response.

Combined were second doses at about 4 or about 12 weeks. Libraries were prepared by immunoSEQ multiplex PCR; TCRdb keeps only in-frame clonotypes and omits some of them. The repertoire holds 100,000 to 120,000 clones, with roughly 92% as singletons. The clonotype originates from an adult who received the AZD1222 COVID-19 vaccine. The J gene is TRBJ2-7, the V gene TRBV7-2, with 10 bases identical to TRBD2. The starting material was peripheral blood, obtained 28 days after the second AZD1222 dose. CDR3: CASSTLAGGLSEQYF. In nucleotides, the CDR3 is TGTGCCAGCAGCACTTTAGCGGGGGGACTTAGCGAGCAGTACTTC. The full variable domain, rest sourced from reference TRBV7-2 and TRBJ2-7, is GAGVSQSPSNKVTEKGKDVELRCDPISGHTALYWYRQSLGQGLEFLIYFQGNSAPDKSGLPSDRFSAERTGGSVSTLTIQRTQQEDSAVYLCASSTLAGGLSEQYFGPGTRLTVT.